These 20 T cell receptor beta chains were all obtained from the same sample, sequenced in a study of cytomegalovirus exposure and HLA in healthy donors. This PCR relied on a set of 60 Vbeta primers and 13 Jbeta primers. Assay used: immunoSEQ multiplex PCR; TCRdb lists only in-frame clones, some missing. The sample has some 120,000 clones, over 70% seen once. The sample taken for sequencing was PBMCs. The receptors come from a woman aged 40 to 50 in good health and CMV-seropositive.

The CDR3 region is CASSLVGTGQQPQHF. The CDR3 DNA reads TGTGCCAGCAGCTTAGTAGGGACAGGGCAACAGCCCCAGCATTTT. The chain links TRBV7-8 to TRBJ1-5, with TRBD1 identical over 9 bases. Germline loops: CDR1 SGHVS, CDR2 FQNEAQ. V was clipped by 1 base and J by 7 bases; unmatched bases: 5. The CDR3 loop spans 15 amino acids.

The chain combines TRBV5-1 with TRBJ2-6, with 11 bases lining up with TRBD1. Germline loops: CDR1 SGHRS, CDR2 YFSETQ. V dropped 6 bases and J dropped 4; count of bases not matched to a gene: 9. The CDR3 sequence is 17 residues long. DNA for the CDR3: TGCGCCAGCACCCGGACAGGGGGCGCAGCCGGGGCCAACGTCCTGACTTTC. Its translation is CASTRTGGAAGANVLTF.

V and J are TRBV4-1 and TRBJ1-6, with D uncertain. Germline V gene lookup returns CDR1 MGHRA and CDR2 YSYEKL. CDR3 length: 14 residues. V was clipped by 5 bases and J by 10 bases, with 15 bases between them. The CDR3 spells CASSEMTTSSPLHF. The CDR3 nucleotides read TGCGCCAGCAGCGAAATGACGACTTCATCACCCCTCCACTTT.

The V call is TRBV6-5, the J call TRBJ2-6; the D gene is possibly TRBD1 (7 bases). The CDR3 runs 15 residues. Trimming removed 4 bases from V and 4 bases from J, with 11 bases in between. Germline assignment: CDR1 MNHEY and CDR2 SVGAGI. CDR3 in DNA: TGTGCCAGCAGTTCAGGGGGGTCCGGGGCCAACGTCCTGACTTTC. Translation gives CASSSGGSGANVLTF.

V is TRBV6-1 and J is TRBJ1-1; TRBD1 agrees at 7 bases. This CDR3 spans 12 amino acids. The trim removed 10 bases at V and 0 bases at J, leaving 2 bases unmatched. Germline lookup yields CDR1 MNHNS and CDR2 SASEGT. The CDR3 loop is CAIGTVNTEAFF. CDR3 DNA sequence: TGTGCCATAGGGACAGTGAACACTGAAGCTTTCTTT.

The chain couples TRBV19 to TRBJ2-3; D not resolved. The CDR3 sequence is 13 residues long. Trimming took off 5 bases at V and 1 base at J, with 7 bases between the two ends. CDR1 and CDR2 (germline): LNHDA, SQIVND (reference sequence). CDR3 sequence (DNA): TGTGCCAGTAGTCCTACAGGCACAGATACGCAGTATTTT. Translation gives CASSPTGTDTQYF.

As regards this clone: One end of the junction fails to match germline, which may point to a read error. The CDR3 sequence: CSSSFDRISDTGELFF. CDR3 in DNA: TGTTCCAGCAGCTTTGACAGGATTTCTGACACCGGGGAGCTGTTTTTT. This sequence joins TRBV7-9 and TRBJ2-2; a weak D match, TRBD1 (6 bases). This CDR3 is 16 amino acids long. CDR1 SEHNR and CDR2 FQNEAQ come from the germline V gene (reference sequence).

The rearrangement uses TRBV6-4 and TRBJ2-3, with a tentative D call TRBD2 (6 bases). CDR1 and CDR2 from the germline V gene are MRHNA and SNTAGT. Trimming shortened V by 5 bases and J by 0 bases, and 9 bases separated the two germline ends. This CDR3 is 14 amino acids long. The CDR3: CASSSGGSTDTQYF. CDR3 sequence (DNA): TGTGCCAGCAGTAGTGGGGGGAGCACAGATACGCAGTATTTT.

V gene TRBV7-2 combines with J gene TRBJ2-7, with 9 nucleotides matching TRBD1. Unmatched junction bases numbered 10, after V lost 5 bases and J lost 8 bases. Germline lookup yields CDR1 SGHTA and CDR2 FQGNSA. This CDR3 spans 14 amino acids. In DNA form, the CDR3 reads TGTGCCAGCAGCCCAGAAGAACAGGGGGCGAAGCAGTACTTC. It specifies CASSPEEQGAKQYF.

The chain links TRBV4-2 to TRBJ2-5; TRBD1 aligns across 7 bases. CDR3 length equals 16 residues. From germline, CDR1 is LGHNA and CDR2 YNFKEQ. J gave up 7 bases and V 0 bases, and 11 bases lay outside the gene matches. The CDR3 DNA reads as TGTGCCAGCAGCCAAGACCCGGGAACAGGGGCTGGGACCCAGTACTTC. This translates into CASSQDPGTGAGTQYF.

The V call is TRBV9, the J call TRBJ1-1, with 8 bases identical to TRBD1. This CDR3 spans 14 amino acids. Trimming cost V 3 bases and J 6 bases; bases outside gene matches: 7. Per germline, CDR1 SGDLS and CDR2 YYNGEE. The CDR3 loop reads CASSAGQGPPEAFF. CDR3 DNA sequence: TGTGCCAGCAGCGCCGGACAGGGACCGCCTGAAGCTTTCTTT.

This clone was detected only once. The CDR3, as DNA: TGCGCCAGCAGCTTGGGTAGCGGGGGGTACAATGAGCAGTTCTTC. Its translation: CASSLGSGGYNEQFF. This chain links TRBV5-1 with TRBJ2-1; 10 bases are a match to TRBD2. Germline V lookup: CDR1 SGHRS, CDR2 YFSETQ. This CDR3 spans 15 amino acids. Germline trimming cut 0 bases from V and 4 bases from J; bases unmatched to any gene: 1.

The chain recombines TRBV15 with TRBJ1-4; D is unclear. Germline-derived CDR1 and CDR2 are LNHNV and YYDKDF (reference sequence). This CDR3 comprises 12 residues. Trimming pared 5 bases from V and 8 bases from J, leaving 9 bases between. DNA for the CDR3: TGTGCCACCAGCGGCCCCCCCGAAAAACTGTTTTTT. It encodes CATSGPPEKLFF.

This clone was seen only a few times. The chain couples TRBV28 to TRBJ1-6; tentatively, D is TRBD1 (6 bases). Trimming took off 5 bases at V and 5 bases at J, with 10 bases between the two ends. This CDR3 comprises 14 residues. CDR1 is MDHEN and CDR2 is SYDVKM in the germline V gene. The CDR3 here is CASSQGTNNSPLHF. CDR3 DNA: TGTGCCAGCAGTCAGGGGACGAATAATTCACCCCTCCACTTT.

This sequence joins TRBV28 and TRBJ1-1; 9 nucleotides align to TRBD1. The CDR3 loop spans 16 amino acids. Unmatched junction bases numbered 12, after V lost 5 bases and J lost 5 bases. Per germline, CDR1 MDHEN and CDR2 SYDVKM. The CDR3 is CASSTPGQGSGTEAFF. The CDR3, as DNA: TGTGCCAGCAGTACCCCGGGACAGGGATCGGGGACTGAAGCTTTCTTT.

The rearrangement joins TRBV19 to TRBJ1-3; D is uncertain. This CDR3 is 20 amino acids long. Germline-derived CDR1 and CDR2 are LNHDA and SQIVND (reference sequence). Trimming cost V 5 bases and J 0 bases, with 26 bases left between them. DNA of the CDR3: TGTGCCAGTAGTGCCGATACCAAGCTCGGAGGATTTAGCTCTGGAAACACCATATATTTT. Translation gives CASSADTKLGGFSSGNTIYF.

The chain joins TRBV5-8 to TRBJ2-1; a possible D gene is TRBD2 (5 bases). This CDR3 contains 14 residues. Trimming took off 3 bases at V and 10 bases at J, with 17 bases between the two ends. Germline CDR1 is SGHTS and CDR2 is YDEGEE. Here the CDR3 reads CASSSRTGRGEQFF. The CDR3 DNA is TGTGCCAGCAGCTCTAGGACTGGCCGAGGCGAGCAGTTCTTC. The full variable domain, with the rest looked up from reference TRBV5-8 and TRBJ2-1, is EAGVTQSPTHLIKTRGQQATLRCSPISGHTSVYWYQQALGLGLQFLLWYDEGEERNRGNFPPRFSGRQFPNYSSELNVNALELEDSALYLCASSSRTGRGEQFFGPGTRLTVL.

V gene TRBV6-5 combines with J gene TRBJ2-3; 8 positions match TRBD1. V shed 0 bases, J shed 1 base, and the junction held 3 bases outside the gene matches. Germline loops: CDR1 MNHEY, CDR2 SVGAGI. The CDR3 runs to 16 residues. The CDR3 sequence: CASSYSGQEGTDTQYF. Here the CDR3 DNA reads TGTGCCAGCAGTTACTCGGGACAGGAGGGCACAGATACGCAGTATTTT.

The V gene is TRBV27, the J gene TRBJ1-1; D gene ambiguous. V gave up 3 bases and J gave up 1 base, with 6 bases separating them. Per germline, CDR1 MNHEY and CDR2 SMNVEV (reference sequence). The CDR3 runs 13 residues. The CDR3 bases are TGTGCCAGCAGTTTGGCACGGAACACTGAAGCTTTCTTT. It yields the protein CASSLARNTEAFF.

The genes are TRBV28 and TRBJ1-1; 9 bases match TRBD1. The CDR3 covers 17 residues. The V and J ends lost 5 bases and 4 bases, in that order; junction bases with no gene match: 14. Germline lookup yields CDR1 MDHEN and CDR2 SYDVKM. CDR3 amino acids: CASSTQGARVVGTEAFF. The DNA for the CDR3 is TGTGCCAGCAGTACACAGGGGGCGCGAGTAGTCGGCACTGAAGCTTTCTTT. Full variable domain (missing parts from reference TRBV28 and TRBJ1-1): DVKVTQSSRYLVKRTGEKVFLECVQDMDHENMFWYRQDPGLGLRLIYFSYDVKMKEKGDIPEGYSVSREKKERFSLILESASTNQTSMYLCASSTQGARVVGTEAFFGQGTRLTVV.